These T cell receptor beta chains were read from a single sample in a study of blood T cell repertoires in COVID-19. TCRdb's copy holds only in-frame clones and misses some; the assay was immunoSEQ multiplex PCR. The table lists roughly 120,000 clones, 70% to 85% of them singletons. Sequenced sample: peripheral blood. The receptors come from a woman aged 55 to 70 with acute or convalescent COVID-19. The CDR3 runs from the conserved cysteine through the conserved F or W. The order of the fields is D gene, clone size, V gene, J gene, CDR3 protein, CDR3 DNA. The D gene is left open where the match is weak. Size is stated for part of the rows, as once, few or many counts, or as a class when the clone is expanded.

d_call: TRBD2
clone_size: NA
v_call: TRBV19
j_call: TRBJ2-5
cdr3_aa: CASSPGTSGAGETQYF
cdr3_nt: TGTGCCAGTAGCCCCGGGACTAGCGGGGCAGGGGAGACCCAGTACTTC

d_call: TRBD1
clone_size: once
v_call: TRBV12-3/TRBV12-4
j_call: TRBJ1-2
cdr3_aa: CASSLDRVYGYTF
cdr3_nt: TGTGCCAGCAGTCTGGACAGGGTATATGGCTACACCTTC

d_call: NA
clone_size: NA
v_call: TRBV5-6
j_call: TRBJ2-7
cdr3_aa: CASSLSRRRSYEQYF
cdr3_nt: TGTGCCAGCAGCTTATCGCGCAGGAGGTCCTACGAGCAGTACTTC

d_call: TRBD1
clone_size: NA
v_call: TRBV5-1
j_call: TRBJ1-6
cdr3_aa: CASSSESRGGSNSPLHF
cdr3_nt: TGCGCCAGCAGCTCCGAGAGCAGAGGGGGCTCTAATTCACCCCTCCACTTT

d_call: TRBD1
clone_size: NA
v_call: TRBV3-1/TRBV3-2
j_call: TRBJ1-2
cdr3_aa: CASSLGTGGDYGYTF
cdr3_nt: TGTGCCAGCAGCTTAGGGACAGGGGGCGACTATGGCTACACCTTC

d_call: NA
clone_size: NA
v_call: TRBV19
j_call: TRBJ1-2
cdr3_aa: CASSQGTENYGYTF
cdr3_nt: TGTGCCAGTAGTCAGGGGACGGAGAACTATGGCTACACCTTC

d_call: NA
clone_size: NA
v_call: TRBV10-3
j_call: TRBJ2-7
cdr3_aa: CAISGHRAMKTDEQYF
cdr3_nt: TGTGCCATCAGCGGACACAGGGCAATGAAAACTGACGAGCAGTACTTC

d_call: NA
clone_size: NA
v_call: TRBV12-3/TRBV12-4
j_call: TRBJ2-1
cdr3_aa: CASTQSSGEQFF
cdr3_nt: TGTGCCAGCACACAAAGTAGCGGTGAGCAGTTCTTC

d_call: NA
clone_size: NA
v_call: TRBV2
j_call: TRBJ1-6
cdr3_aa: CASYRSSINSPLHF
cdr3_nt: TGTGCCAGCTACAGGTCTTCAATTAATTCACCCCTCCACTTT

d_call: NA
clone_size: NA
v_call: TRBV19
j_call: TRBJ1-1
cdr3_aa: CASSIIFRGDTEAFF
cdr3_nt: TGTGCCAGTAGTATAATTTTCAGGGGAGACACTGAAGCTTTCTTT

d_call: NA
clone_size: NA
v_call: TRBV12-3/TRBV12-4
j_call: TRBJ1-1
cdr3_aa: CASSSGSSGAFF
cdr3_nt: TGTGCCAGCAGTTCGGGCTCAAGCGGAGCTTTCTTT

d_call: NA
clone_size: NA
v_call: TRBV10-2
j_call: TRBJ2-1
cdr3_aa: CASSDQGRRTYNEQFF
cdr3_nt: TGCGCCAGCAGTGATCAGGGAAGGAGAACCTACAATGAGCAGTTCTTC

d_call: NA
clone_size: few
v_call: TRBV4-2
j_call: TRBJ1-2
cdr3_aa: CASSQGVGGAGGYTF
cdr3_nt: TGTGCCAGCAGCCAAGGAGTAGGGGGGGCAGGTGGCTACACCTTC

d_call: NA
clone_size: NA
v_call: TRBV5-1
j_call: TRBJ2-1
cdr3_aa: CASSLALEKQFF
cdr3_nt: TGCGCCAGCAGCTTGGCGTTAGAGAAGCAGTTCTTC

d_call: TRBD1
clone_size: NA
v_call: TRBV30
j_call: TRBJ1-5
cdr3_aa: CAWRGQTNQPQHF
cdr3_nt: TGTGCCTGGAGGGGACAGACTAATCAGCCCCAGCATTTT

d_call: TRBD2
clone_size: few
v_call: TRBV5-1
j_call: TRBJ2-2
cdr3_aa: CASSLHGGGSAGELFF
cdr3_nt: TGCGCCAGCAGCTTGCATGGGGGGGGGTCGGCCGGGGAGCTGTTTTTT

d_call: NA
clone_size: NA
v_call: TRBV18
j_call: TRBJ1-2
cdr3_aa: CASSPGNRDYGYTF
cdr3_nt: TGTGCCAGCTCTCCTGGAAATCGGGACTATGGCTACACCTTC

d_call: NA
clone_size: NA
v_call: TRBV2
j_call: TRBJ2-1
cdr3_aa: CASRGQYNEQFF
cdr3_nt: TGTGCCAGCAGGGGACAATACAATGAGCAGTTCTTC

d_call: NA
clone_size: NA
v_call: TRBV2
j_call: TRBJ1-5
cdr3_aa: CASSVGAGNQPQHF
cdr3_nt: TGTGCCAGCAGTGTTGGAGCTGGCAATCAGCCCCAGCATTTT

d_call: NA
clone_size: NA
v_call: TRBV6-1
j_call: TRBJ1-2
cdr3_aa: CASSEDRSNYGYTF
cdr3_nt: TGTGCCAGCAGTGAAGACAGGTCTAACTATGGCTACACCTTC

d_call: NA
clone_size: NA
v_call: TRBV29-1
j_call: TRBJ1-2
cdr3_aa: CSGRGRDGYTF
cdr3_nt: TGCAGCGGCAGAGGGAGGGATGGCTACACCTTC

d_call: TRBD2
clone_size: NA
v_call: TRBV7-2
j_call: TRBJ2-1
cdr3_aa: CASSLASSGGVSYNEQFF
cdr3_nt: TGTGCCAGCAGCTTAGCCTCTAGCGGGGGGGTGTCCTACAATGAGCAGTTCTTC

d_call: TRBD1
clone_size: NA
v_call: TRBV28
j_call: TRBJ1-2
cdr3_aa: CASRRTGSHGYTF
cdr3_nt: TGTGCCAGCAGACGGACAGGGTCGCATGGCTACACCTTC

d_call: TRBD1
clone_size: NA
v_call: TRBV4-1
j_call: TRBJ2-3
cdr3_aa: CASSPGDRGESTDTQYF
cdr3_nt: TGCGCCAGCAGCCCCGGGGACAGGGGGGAAAGCACAGATACGCAGTATTTT